The 22 T cell receptor beta chains below were found in one sample sequenced in a study of T cell responses to AZD1222 COVID-19 vaccine. Sequenced by immunoSEQ multiplex PCR; TCRdb stores in-frame clones only, minus some. The table lists around 120,000 clones, around 80% of them singletons, with roughly a quarter in the top ten. The sample was peripheral blood, taken 28 days after the second AZD1222 dose. Every receptor here comes from an adult who received the AZD1222 COVID-19 vaccine.

V gene TRBV6-1 combines with J gene TRBJ1-2, with D perhaps matching TRBD1 (6 bases). Trimming left V 3 bases short and J 4 bases short, with 12 bases between. Germline V lookup: CDR1 MNHNS, CDR2 SASEGT. The CDR3 has 14 residues. Here the CDR3 DNA reads TGTGCCAGCAGTGATCCCAGGGGCAGCTATGGCTACACCTTC. This translates into CASSDPRGSYGYTF.

This clone was seen many times. CDR3 bases: TGTGCCAGCTCTGGGGTGGCTAGTGCTGGAAACACCATATATTTT. It codes for CASSGVASAGNTIYF. The chain couples TRBV2 to TRBJ1-3; D uncertain. This CDR3 spans 15 amino acids. Germline loops: CDR1 SNHLY, CDR2 FYNNEI. Trimming cost V 8 bases and J 2 bases, with 16 bases left between them.

The rearrangement uses TRBV12-5 and TRBJ2-2, with 12 bases lining up with TRBD2. V lost 3 bases and J lost 6; bases outside the gene matches: 2. Germline CDR1 and CDR2: LGHNT and FRNRAP. The CDR3 contains 15 residues. CDR3 in amino acids: CASGFGTSGPGELFF. The CDR3 DNA reads as TGTGCTAGTGGTTTTGGGACTAGCGGGCCCGGGGAGCTGTTTTTT.

The rearrangement links TRBV14 to TRBJ1-1; D remains ambiguous. The V end was cut by 6 bases, the J end by 4 bases, with 9 bases between. This CDR3 is built from 12 residues. CDR1 is SGHDN and CDR2 is FVKESK in the germline V gene. CDR3 region: CASSRRLTEAFF. For the CDR3, the DNA is TGTGCCAGCAGTCGACGGCTCACTGAAGCTTTCTTT.

The chain is built from TRBV9 and TRBJ1-2; no definite D call. Trimming left V 4 bases short and J 7 bases short, with 14 bases between. The germline gives CDR1 SGDLS, CDR2 YYNGEE. CDR3 length: 13 amino acids. This CDR3 is CASSQLSVGGYTF. The CDR3 DNA follows: TGTGCCAGCAGCCAGCTGTCTGTCGGTGGCTACACCTTC. Full variable domain (remainder filled in from reference TRBV9 and TRBJ1-2): DSGVTQTPKHLITATGQRVTLRCSPRSGDLSVYWYQQSLDQGLQFLIQYYNGEERAKGNILERFSAQQFPDLHSELNLSSLELGDSALYFCASSQLSVGGYTFGSGTRLTVV.

V is TRBV24-1 and J is TRBJ2-3, with 8 nucleotides matching TRBD1. The CDR3 spans 16 residues. Germline V gene lookup returns CDR1 KGHDR and CDR2 SFDVKD. Trimming took 4 bases from V and 0 from J; bases not matched to a gene: 5. The CDR3, as DNA: TGTGCCACCAGTGACCCGGGACAGGCTAGCACAGATACGCAGTATTTT. It encodes CATSDPGQASTDTQYF.

The chain couples TRBV11-3 to TRBJ2-7; D remains ambiguous. Germline loops: CDR1 SGHNT, CDR2 YENEEA. This CDR3 spans 12 amino acids. Trimming took off 4 bases at V and 6 bases at J, with 10 bases between the two ends. CDR3 amino acids: CASSSKGSEQYF. The CDR3 region has the DNA TGTGCCAGCAGCTCAAAGGGTTCCGAGCAGTACTTC.

The chain couples TRBV9 to TRBJ2-7, with 10 bases matching TRBD1. The CDR3 covers 14 residues. V shed 4 bases, J shed 4 bases, and the junction held 5 bases outside the gene matches. Germline V lookup: CDR1 SGDLS, CDR2 YYNGEE. The CDR3: CASSITGQGYEQYF. CDR3 coding DNA: TGTGCCAGCAGCATTACGGGACAGGGGTACGAGCAGTACTTC.

This clone was counted only a few times. V gene TRBV7-9 combines with J gene TRBJ1-6; TRBD1 matches 9 bases. After removal of 1 base from V and 12 bases from J, the junction contained 7 bases not matched to a gene. The CDR3 runs to 15 residues. Germline V gives CDR1 SEHNR, CDR2 FQNEAQ (reference sequence). The CDR3 loop is CASSLGTGVVEPLHF. The CDR3 DNA reads as TGTGCCAGCAGCTTAGGGACAGGGGTTGTAGAACCCCTCCACTTT.

This chain uses TRBV28 with TRBJ1-2; D is ambiguous. CDR1 is MDHEN and CDR2 is SYDVKM in the germline V gene. The CDR3 is made up of 14 amino acids. V gave up 5 bases and J gave up 4 bases, with 14 bases separating them. Here the CDR3 DNA reads TGTGCCAGCAGTCCGCCCCCGGGAGGCTATGGCTACACCTTC. Protein: CASSPPPGGYGYTF.

This chain links TRBV5-6 with TRBJ1-2; D gene ambiguous. CDR3 size: 13 residues. V lost 2 bases and J lost 0, with 5 bases in between. Germline CDR1 is SGHDT and CDR2 is YYEEEE. CDR3 nucleotide sequence: TGTGCCAGCAGCTTCTGGTCTAACTATGGCTACACCTTC. Translated, it gives CASSFWSNYGYTF.

This chain joins TRBV29-1 and TRBJ2-1, with 11 bases lining up with TRBD2. Germline loops: CDR1 SQVTM, CDR2 ANQGSEA. V lost 8 bases, J lost 7 bases, and 10 bases stayed unmatched. This CDR3 region has 14 residues. The CDR3 DNA reads as TGCAGCCCCCCACTAGCGGGGGCCAGGAATGAGCAGTTCTTC. This encodes CSPPLAGARNEQFF.

The chain has TRBV7-6 and TRBJ2-3; D is unclear. The V gene lost 4 bases and the J gene lost 1 base, with 12 bases spanning the gap. CDR1 is SGHVS, CDR2 FNYEAQ, per germline. The length of the CDR3 is 15 residues. The CDR3 sequence is CASSWVSAGTDTQYF. The CDR3, as DNA: TGTGCCAGCAGCTGGGTTTCAGCAGGCACAGATACGCAGTATTTT.

The rearrangement joins TRBV3-1 (or the pseudogene TRBV3-2) to TRBJ1-4; TRBD1 might be the D (5 bases). The V end was cut by 1 base, the J end by 7 bases, with 16 bases between. The CDR3 length is 16 residues. The germline gives CDR1 LGHDT, CDR2 YNNKEL (reference sequence). The CDR3 sequence is CASSQATGGMGEKLFF. The DNA for the CDR3 is TGTGCCAGCAGCCAAGCCACAGGTGGGATGGGTGAAAAACTGTTTTTT.

J is TRBJ2-3 and V is TRBV7-9; D gene uncertain. The CDR3 totals 14 residues. V lost 8 bases and J 1 base, leaving 13 bases between the germline ends. In germline, CDR1 is SEHNR, CDR2 FQNEAQ (reference sequence). The CDR3 DNA reads as TGTGCCAGCCTGGGCAGGTCGGGCACAGATACGCAGTATTTT. The encoded protein is CASLGRSGTDTQYF.

The CDR3 is CASSQGTSGYTF. The CDR3 bases are TGTGCCAGCAGTCAAGGGACATCTGGCTACACCTTC. V and J are TRBV28 and TRBJ1-2; maybe TRBD1 (6 bases). The germline CDR1 and CDR2 sequences are MDHEN and SYDVKM. Between the trimmed V and J ends, which lost 5 bases and 7 bases, there was a span of 11 bases. The CDR3 is made up of 12 amino acids.

Concerning this clone itself: The junction departs from the called germline gene at one end, perhaps through a read error. The V and J genes are TRBV6-1 and TRBJ1-2, with 10 bases matching TRBD1. The CDR3 totals 15 residues. Germline lookup yields CDR1 MNHNS and CDR2 SASEGT. The CDR3 is CASSEGQGAKYGYTF. CDR3 in DNA: TGTGCCAGCAGTGAAGGACAGGGGGCTAAATATGGCTACACCTTC.

This rearrangement joins TRBV11-2 to TRBJ2-7; D possibly corresponds to TRBD2 (6 bases). The CDR3 sequence is 15 residues long. Trimming removed 1 base from V and 6 bases from J, with 16 bases in between. Germline CDR1 and CDR2: SGHAT and FQNNGV. CDR3 amino acids: CASSLGRSSGVEQYF. The CDR3 region has the DNA TGTGCCAGCAGCTTAGGTCGCTCTTCGGGGGTCGAGCAGTACTTC.

This chain uses TRBV10-2 with TRBJ2-2; tentatively, D is TRBD2 (7 bases). There are 17 residues in the CDR3. V gave up 3 bases and J gave up 12 bases, with 26 bases separating them. CDR1 is WSHSY, CDR2 SAAADI, per germline. CDR3 nucleotides: TGCGCCAGCAGTGATGTCCCAGCGGCGGGGGCCCCTCCTAAGCTGTTTTTT. Its protein is CASSDVPAAGAPPKLFF.

This chain uses TRBV28 with TRBJ1-3; 7 positions agree with TRBD1. Germline V gene lookup returns CDR1 MDHEN and CDR2 SYDVKM. With V trimmed by 5 bases and J by 9 bases, 10 bases remained unmatched. This CDR3 comprises 14 residues. The DNA of the CDR3 is TGTGCCAGCAGTCCCGGGACAGTTGAAGGCACCATATATTTT. It translates to CASSPGTVEGTIYF.

In its sample, this clone was seen once. The chain links TRBV5-1 to TRBJ1-2; a weak D match, TRBD1 (5 bases). The V gene lost 0 bases and the J gene lost 8 bases, with 17 bases spanning the gap. Germline V gives CDR1 SGHRS, CDR2 YFSETQ. The CDR3 is 15 amino acids. CDR3 coding DNA: TGCGCCAGCAGCTTGGCGTTCATTGGGGCAACCGGCTACACCTTC. The encoded protein is CASSLAFIGATGYTF. Variable domain in full (rest from reference TRBV5-1 and TRBJ1-2): KAGVTQTPRYLIKTRGQQVTLSCSPISGHRSVSWYQQTPGQGLQFLFEYFSETQRNKGNFPGRFSGRQFSNSRSEMNVSTLELGDSALYLCASSLAFIGATGYTFGSGTRLTVV.

This sequence joins TRBV24-1 and TRBJ2-3, with D perhaps TRBD2 (6 bases). Trimming stripped 3 bases from V and 2 bases from J, with 8 bases between. This CDR3 contains 14 residues. The germline V gene has CDR1 KGHDR and CDR2 SFDVKD. The chain's CDR3 is CATSDGGITDTQYF. In DNA form, the CDR3 reads TGTGCCACCAGTGATGGGGGGATCACAGATACGCAGTATTTT.